The clone carrying this T cell receptor beta chain appeared many times. The V and J ends lost 5 bases and 0 bases respectively, with 13 bases between them. The CDR3 is made up of 15 amino acids. From RNA transcripts, TCR beta CDR3 regions were amplified. The TCR CDR3 first-round RT-PCR relied on the HTBI primer set. One entry per CDR3 protein, called by TCRdb with MiXCR from the multiplex PCR reads. The repertoire has roughly 560,000 distinct CDR3 sequences, 14% to 15% of them found once; the top ten carry over 3.5%. These data are taken from a study of T cells in Graves' hyperthyroidism and ophthalmopathy.

Sequencing was done on a sample of blood. The clonotype originates from a woman aged 40 to 50 with Graves' ophthalmopathy. This chain uses TRBV12-3 or TRBV12-4 with TRBJ1-1; D unresolved. The DNA for the CDR3 is TGTGCCAGCAGTCCTTACGCGGGGATGAACACTGAAGCTTTCTTT. Its translation is CASSPYAGMNTEAFF.